The clone carrying this TCR beta chain has a count of ten or more. Its specificity is not known. The authors ran a second PCR of about 6 to 11 cycles using a sample-barcoded 5' primer and a J-beta primer mix. Tagging of each cDNA molecule was performed by a template-switch adaptor with 12 random nucleotides. TCRdb re-called the 5' RACE reads with MiXCR, one entry per CDR3 protein. The table shows around 1,800,000 distinct CDR3 sequences, with approximately 39% occurring only once. Unmatched junction bases numbered 5, after V lost 4 bases and J lost 4 bases. CDR1 is SGHTA, CDR2 FQGNSA, per germline. The CDR3 contains 14 residues. This specimen belongs to a study of blood T cells in healthy people across ages. Study at large: The template switching approach captured approximately one barcoded beta molecule for every two T cells.

Notes on the study in general: In older individuals, TCR beta diversity per million T cells was lower, falling roughly linearly with age. Unsorted PBMC input precluded a conclusive naive versus antigen-experienced comparison.

This clonotype originated in a human donor in good health. Sequenced: blood. The chain couples TRBV7-2 to TRBJ2-7, with 9 positions matching TRBD1. DNA of the CDR3: TGTGCCAGCAGCTACCGGGACAGGGAGTACGAGCAGTACTTC. It yields the protein CASSYRDREYEQYF.